This T cell receptor beta chain was identified during a study of T cell responses to AZD1222 COVID-19 vaccine. Study conclusions and caveats: Every sample of the repertoires postdated the peak T cell response.

Profiling relied on immunoSEQ multiplex PCR, and the TCRdb table lists in-frame clones only, not all of them. The sample holds 100,000 to 150,000 clones, around nine tenths seen once. With respect to this clone: The target antigen is unknown.

From germline, CDR1 is SGHTA and CDR2 FQGNSA. CDR3 length equals 15 residues. After removal of 3 bases from V and 5 bases from J, the junction contained 3 bases not matched to a gene. This chain uses TRBV7-2 with TRBJ2-1; 11 nucleotides match TRBD2. This material consisted of peripheral blood, taken 28 days after the second AZD1222 dose. This receptor was taken from an adult who received the AZD1222 COVID-19 vaccine. The CDR3 protein is CASSLKLAGDNEQFF. The CDR3 nucleotides are TGTGCCAGCAGCTTGAAACTAGCGGGAGACAATGAGCAGTTCTTC.